This TCR beta chain was found in a study of T-cell memory formation after mild COVID-19. MiXCR, applied by TCRdb to the 5' RACE reads, yields one record per CDR3 protein. This table has 150,000 or so distinct CDR3 sequences, around 10% appearing once. In this sample, this clonotype turned up a few times. This TCR was recovered from a man in his late teens or twenties who had mild COVID-19 (a few samples of this study predate the infection). Cell type and time point are not known. Sequenced: PBMCs or a T cell subset sorted from them (not recorded which).

This CDR3 is CSARETWHQPQHF. The CDR3 DNA reads TGCAGTGCTAGAGAGACCTGGCACCAGCCCCAGCATTTT. This sequence joins TRBV20-1 and TRBJ1-5; D is ambiguous. CDR3 length equals 13 residues. Germline lookup yields CDR1 DFQATT and CDR2 SNEGSKA (reference sequence). Trimming removed 0 bases from V and 7 bases from J, with 10 bases in between.